Described below is a single T cell receptor (beta chain) sequence and its context. TCRdb's copy holds only in-frame clones and misses some; the assay was immunoSEQ multiplex PCR. The data hold under 150,000 clones, with 70% to 80% observed a single time. Per germline, CDR1 SGHNT and CDR2 YENEEA. The length of the CDR3 is 16 residues. Unmatched junction bases numbered 8, after V lost 1 base and J lost 4 bases. This sample was included in a study of blood T cell repertoires in COVID-19. Study information: The United States, Italy and Spain provided the acute and convalescent COVID-19 samples. The cDNA or gDNA used as material had been derived from T cells, B-cell-depleted T cells, or PBMCs.

Sequences were obtained from peripheral blood. The chain links TRBV11-3 to TRBJ2-3, with 7 bases lining up with TRBD2. The sequence came from a woman aged 50 to 60 with active or convalescent COVID-19. The chain's CDR3 is CASSLGARERPDTQYF. In DNA, the CDR3 is TGTGCCAGCAGCTTAGGTGCGCGGGAGAGGCCAGATACGCAGTATTTT.